Each of the 28 T cell receptor beta chains below was sequenced from the same sample in a study of blood T cell repertoires in COVID-19 (dated by TCRdb to the early 2020s). The library relied on the immunoSEQ multiplex PCR assay. As stored in TCRdb, this immuneACCESS dataset retains in-frame rearrangements with V and J assigned. A fraction of the clones does not appear; measured against another copy, unresolved V genes explain less than half of the discrepancy, and the remainder lacks a known reason. The sample table holds about 340,000 clones, of which 88% were seen once. Of the sample, 7.3% falls within the top ten clones. The sample consisted of peripheral blood. These TCRs come from an older woman with COVID-19, enrolled during active disease.

The chain joins TRBV7-9 to TRBJ2-7; D unresolved. The CDR3 runs 14 residues. Germline assignment: CDR1 SEHNR and CDR2 FQNEAQ (reference sequence). V shed 1 base and J shed 2 bases, with 9 bases lying between them. The CDR3 sequence is CASSLVTWPYEQYF. In nucleotides, the CDR3 is TGTGCCAGCAGCTTAGTTACATGGCCCTACGAGCAGTACTTC.

The chain is built from TRBV30 and TRBJ1-3; the D is unclear. CDR1 and CDR2 (germline): GTSNPN, SVGIG (reference sequence). The CDR3 totals 16 residues. Trimming removed 4 bases at V and 4 bases at J, with 20 bases between. The CDR3 DNA sequence: TGTGCCTGGACCTCGGGCTCCTCCTCGGGAGGAAACACCATATATTTT. It encodes CAWTSGSSSGGNTIYF.

This sequence joins TRBV24-1 and TRBJ2-2, with 7 bases identical to TRBD1. Germline V gene lookup returns CDR1 KGHDR and CDR2 SFDVKD. V lost 4 bases and J lost 1; bases outside the gene matches: 20. The CDR3 spans 21 residues. The CDR3 region has the DNA TGTGCCACCAGTGACCCGTCTTTATCGGGACAGTCAAACGGGAACACCGGGGAGCTGTTTTTT. Protein product: CATSDPSLSGQSNGNTGELFF.

The chain carries TRBV6-6 and TRBJ2-5, with D uncertain. The V end lost 6 bases, the J end lost 0 bases, and 11 bases lay between the germline ends. The germline V gene encodes CDR1 MNHNY and CDR2 SVGAGI (reference sequence). This CDR3 contains 14 residues. Written as DNA, the CDR3 is TGTGCCAGCAGCCCTATAACTAACCAAGAGACCCAGTACTTC. Encoded protein: CASSPITNQETQYF.

The chain is built from TRBV9 and TRBJ2-3; D is unclear. The CDR3 contains 15 residues. The V gene lost 4 bases and the J gene lost 5 bases, with 17 bases spanning the gap. Germline assignment: CDR1 SGDLS and CDR2 YYNGEE. The CDR3 bases are TGTGCCAGCAGCTCCTCCCCGGTACTTGAAGATACGCAGTATTTT. The encoded protein is CASSSSPVLEDTQYF.

This chain uses TRBV5-1 with TRBJ2-3, with 12 bases that match TRBD2. This CDR3 has 16 amino acids. V was clipped by 2 bases and J by 4 bases; unmatched bases: 5. CDR1 and CDR2 (germline): SGHRS, YFSETQ. CDR3 in DNA: TGCGCCAGCAGCTTAGAGGCTAGCGGGGGGGCAGATACGCAGTATTTT. As protein: CASSLEASGGADTQYF.

This rearrangement joins TRBV5-4 to TRBJ1-6; TRBD1 is a possible D gene (5 bases). Deletions cut 5 bases from V and 7 bases from J, with 16 bases between. Germline V gene lookup returns CDR1 SGHNT and CDR2 YYREEE (reference sequence). The CDR3 loop spans 15 amino acids. CDR3 residues: CASSLGGERNSPLHF. In nucleotides, the CDR3 is TGTGCCAGCAGTCTGGGAGGGGAGCGAAATTCACCCCTCCACTTT.

The V and J genes are TRBV9 and TRBJ2-1; TRBD2 matches at 10 bases. Germline CDR1 reads SGDLS; CDR2 reads YYNGEE. The junction had 4 bases not matched to a gene; V was cut back by 4 bases and J by 3 bases. This CDR3 spans 15 amino acids. CDR3 amino acids: CASSFSGGNYNEQFF. The DNA for the CDR3 is TGTGCCAGCAGCTTTAGCGGGGGGAACTACAATGAGCAGTTCTTC. Filled out from reference TRBV9 and TRBJ2-1, the complete variable domain reads DSGVTQTPKHLITATGQRVTLRCSPRSGDLSVYWYQQSLDQGLQFLIQYYNGEERAKGNILERFSAQQFPDLHSELNLSSLELGDSALYFCASSFSGGNYNEQFFGPGTRLTVL.

In this sample, this clone turned up a few times. The V and J genes are TRBV10-3 and TRBJ1-5, with D maybe TRBD1 (6 bases). Germline V gene data show CDR1 as ENHRY and CDR2 as SYGVKD. V lost 11 bases and J lost 5, with 28 bases in between. This CDR3 has 17 amino acids. CDR3 sequence: CAPTEGGRAGKDQPQHF. The CDR3 DNA is TGTGCCCCTACCGAGGGGGGGCGCGCGGGGAAGGATCAGCCCCAGCATTTT.

CDR3 in DNA: TGCGCCAGCAGCTTGGGTACAGGGTCCCCGTTCGACTACGAGCAGTACTTC. This encodes CASSLGTGSPFDYEQYF. The chain uses TRBV5-1 and TRBJ2-7; a weak D match, TRBD1 (6 bases). This CDR3 has 17 amino acids. V lost 0 bases and J lost 3, with 19 bases in between. Germline values: CDR1 SGHRS, CDR2 YFSETQ.

This clone showed up just once. This rearrangement joins TRBV5-8 to TRBJ1-3; D not resolved. The germline CDR1 and CDR2 sequences are SGHTS and YDEGEE. Trimming took off 2 bases at V and 4 bases at J, with 4 bases between the two ends. The CDR3 spans 12 residues. The CDR3, as DNA: TGTGCCAGCAGCTTCTCCGGAAACACCATATATTTT. Translated: CASSFSGNTIYF.

The chain links TRBV27 to TRBJ2-7; 9 bases agree with TRBD1. This CDR3 contains 16 residues. In germline, CDR1 is MNHEY, CDR2 SMNVEV (reference sequence). J was trimmed by 1 base and V by 6 bases; bases with no gene match: 10. In nucleotides, the CDR3 is TGTGCCAGCAGCTCATACTCCGGGACAGGGTCCTACGAGCAGTACTTC. As protein: CASSSYSGTGSYEQYF.

The rearrangement uses TRBV12-3 or TRBV12-4 and TRBJ1-2; D call uncertain. The CDR3 length is 12 residues. V shed 1 base and J shed 8 bases, with 8 bases lying between them. This CDR3 is CASSLGRGGYTF. The DNA of the CDR3 is TGTGCCAGCAGTTTAGGGCGAGGGGGCTACACCTTC.

The V gene is TRBV5-1, the J gene TRBJ1-2; a weak D match, TRBD1 (6 bases). The ends were cut back, 0 bases at V and 0 bases at J, with 12 bases in the middle. Per germline, CDR1 SGHRS and CDR2 YFSETQ. The CDR3 covers 16 residues. The DNA of the CDR3 is TGCGCCAGCAGCTTGGATGGGACACGACCTAACTATGGCTACACCTTC. Amino acid sequence: CASSLDGTRPNYGYTF.

V and J are TRBV29-1 and TRBJ2-3; the match to TRBD2 covers 11 bases. With V trimmed by 2 bases and J by 6 bases, 1 base remained unmatched. The CDR3 totals 13 residues. Germline loops: CDR1 SQVTM, CDR2 ANQGSEA. The CDR3 reads CSVETSGGDTQYF. The CDR3 nucleotides read TGCAGCGTTGAAACTAGCGGGGGTGATACGCAGTATTTT.

This clone appeared once. CDR3 sequence reads: CASSLEAQGGYNEQFF. The CDR3 DNA follows: TGTGCCAGCAGCTTAGAGGCACAGGGGGGCTACAATGAGCAGTTCTTC. The chain carries TRBV7-8 and TRBJ2-1; the match to TRBD1 covers 8 bases. The CDR3 loop spans 16 amino acids. V lost 1 base and J lost 3; bases outside the gene matches: 5. The germline V gene has CDR1 SGHVS and CDR2 FQNEAQ.

The rearrangement joins TRBV6-5 to TRBJ1-2; D call uncertain. The CDR3 extends over 13 amino acids. From germline, CDR1 is MNHEY and CDR2 SVGAGI. V lost 1 base and J lost 6, with 9 bases in between. The CDR3 DNA sequence: TGTGCCAGCAGTTACTACCGATCTAATGGCTACACCTTC. Protein sequence: CASSYYRSNGYTF.

The chain uses TRBV4-2 and TRBJ1-5; D is ambiguous. This CDR3 contains 14 residues. Germline V gives CDR1 LGHNA, CDR2 YNFKEQ. V was clipped by 0 bases and J by 3 bases, with 6 bases between them. The CDR3, as DNA: TGTGCCAGCAGCCAAGAACACAACAATCAGCCCCAGCATTTT. This encodes CASSQEHNNQPQHF.

This chain uses TRBV13 with TRBJ1-1; 8 bases line up with TRBD1. The germline V gene encodes CDR1 PRHDT and CDR2 FYEKMQ (reference sequence). V dropped 8 bases and J dropped 4; count of bases not matched to a gene: 12. The CDR3 length is 15 residues. The CDR3 coding sequence is TGTGCCAGCTTTACCACTCAGGGGGCTGGCACTGAAGCTTTCTTT. It is translated as CASFTTQGAGTEAFF. The full variable domain, its missing parts supplied by reference TRBV13 and TRBJ1-1, is AAGVIQSPRHLIKEKRETATLKCYPIPRHDTVYWYQQGPGQDPQFLISFYEKMQSDKGSIPDRFSAQQFSDYHSELNMSSLELGDSALYFCASFTTQGAGTEAFFGQGTRLTVV.

V and J are TRBV18 and TRBJ2-7; D might be TRBD2 (5 bases). The V end was cut by 6 bases, the J end by 1 base, with 13 bases between. The germline gives CDR1 KGHSH, CDR2 LQKENI. This CDR3 is built from 14 residues. CDR3 loop: CASSISRDSYEQYF. The DNA for the CDR3 is TGTGCCAGCTCTATCTCCCGGGATTCCTACGAGCAGTACTTC. Drawing the rest from reference TRBV18 and TRBJ2-7, the complete variable domain is NAGVMQNPRHLVRRRGQEARLRCSPMKGHSHVYWYRQLPEEGLKFMVYLQKENIIDESGMPKERFSAEFPKEGPSILRIQQVVRGDSAAYFCASSISRDSYEQYFGPGTRLTVT.

The V call is TRBV27, the J call TRBJ1-2, with 9 bases lining up with TRBD1. CDR3 length: 14 amino acids. Germline V gene lookup returns CDR1 MNHEY and CDR2 SMNVEV (reference sequence). J gave up 8 bases and V 4 bases, and 8 bases lay outside the gene matches. The CDR3 sequence is CASSSQRTGEGYTF. DNA of the CDR3: TGTGCCAGCAGTTCTCAGAGGACAGGGGAGGGCTACACCTTC.

This chain joins TRBV5-1 and TRBJ2-1, with 9 bases identical to TRBD2. V lost 0 bases and J lost 5; bases outside the gene matches: 0. The CDR3 length is 14 residues. The germline gives CDR1 SGHRS, CDR2 YFSETQ. CDR3 protein: CASSLGLADNEQFF. The CDR3 bases are TGCGCCAGCAGCTTGGGACTAGCGGACAATGAGCAGTTCTTC.

Regarding this clone: This same CDR3 is encoded by further DNA sequences in the sample. J is TRBJ2-5 and V is TRBV9; TRBD2 aligns across 10 bases. J was trimmed by 1 base and V by 2 bases; bases with no gene match: 5. The CDR3 length is 16 residues. CDR1 is SGDLS and CDR2 is YYNGEE in the germline V gene. In DNA form, the CDR3 reads TGTGCCAGCAGCGTGGGGCTAGCGGGGGCCCAAGAGACCCAGTACTTC. Its protein is CASSVGLAGAQETQYF.

The chain has TRBV24-1 and TRBJ2-5, with D perhaps TRBD2 (6 bases). The V and J ends lost 6 bases and 5 bases respectively, with 12 bases between them. Per the germline V gene, CDR1 is KGHDR and CDR2 is SFDVKD. The CDR3 consists of 13 residues. The CDR3 loop is CATSWTGVETQYF. The CDR3 region has the DNA TGTGCCACCAGTTGGACGGGGGTGGAGACCCAGTACTTC.

The chain recombines TRBV5-1 with TRBJ2-7; a weak D match, TRBD1 (6 bases). The CDR3 totals 13 residues. V was shortened by 4 bases and J by 0 bases, with 8 bases between the two germline ends. Germline V CDR1 and CDR2: SGHRS, YFSETQ. CDR3 sequence: CASSRDISYEQYF. In DNA form, the CDR3 reads TGCGCCAGCAGCAGGGACATCTCCTACGAGCAGTACTTC.

The J gene is TRBJ1-1, the V gene TRBV7-8; D is uncertain. This CDR3 is 14 amino acids long. The germline V gene encodes CDR1 SGHVS and CDR2 FQNEAQ. Between the trimmed V and J ends, which lost 2 bases and 4 bases, there was a span of 11 bases. CDR3 region: CASSLMGGSTEAFF. In DNA, the CDR3 is TGTGCCAGCAGCTTAATGGGAGGGAGCACTGAAGCTTTCTTT.

The chain has TRBV19 and TRBJ1-2, with D hard to call. Germline CDR1 is LNHDA and CDR2 is SQIVND (reference sequence). This CDR3 region has 11 residues. Trimming removed 5 bases at V and 5 bases at J, with 6 bases between. CDR3 coding DNA: TGTGCCAGTAGTCGGGGATATGGCTACACCTTC. It translates to CASSRGYGYTF.

V usage is TRBV28 and J usage is TRBJ2-2, with D unresolved. V was shortened by 4 bases and J by 4 bases, with 19 bases between the two germline ends. This CDR3 spans 17 amino acids. Germline loops: CDR1 MDHEN, CDR2 SYDVKM. The CDR3 protein is CASSWVGAWMVTGELFF. The CDR3 DNA reads TGTGCCAGCAGTTGGGTAGGAGCGTGGATGGTCACCGGGGAGCTGTTTTTT. The entire variable domain, with the rest obtained from reference TRBV28 and TRBJ2-2, is as follows: DVKVTQSSRYLVKRTGEKVFLECVQDMDHENMFWYRQDPGLGLRLIYFSYDVKMKEKGDIPEGYSVSREKKERFSLILESASTNQTSMYLCASSWVGAWMVTGELFFGEGSRLTVL.